Presented here are 16 T cell receptor beta chains from one specimen sequenced in a study of blood T cell repertoires in COVID-19. Generated by immunoSEQ multiplex PCR, the TCRdb table keeps only in-frame clones and is missing some. The sample consists of about 100,000 clones, just under 80% of them appearing once. Sequenced sample: peripheral blood. These receptors were taken from a woman between 65 and 79 years old with acute or convalescent COVID-19.

The chain links TRBV5-1 to TRBJ2-2; D not resolved. Germline V gene sequence: CDR1 SGHRS, CDR2 YFSETQ. Trimming took 0 bases from V and 1 from J, leaving 10 bases between them. The CDR3 extends over 16 amino acids. In nucleotides, the CDR3 is TGCGCCAGCAGCTTGGGTGACATTATGAACACCGGGGAGCTGTTTTTT. This translates into CASSLGDIMNTGELFF.

This clone was seen ten or more times. The V and J genes are TRBV6-6 and TRBJ2-7; TRBD1 is a possible D gene (6 bases). The germline gives CDR1 MNHNY, CDR2 SVGAGI (reference sequence). The V gene lost 7 bases and the J gene lost 0 bases, with 13 bases spanning the gap. This CDR3 has 14 amino acids. The CDR3 nucleotides are TGTGCCAGCATTGGACAGTCGACCTCCTACGAGCAGTACGTC. Protein: CASIGQSTSYEQYV.

The rearrangement links TRBV3-1 (or the pseudogene TRBV3-2) to TRBJ1-2; D is undetermined. The CDR3 has 13 amino acids. Germline assignment: CDR1 LGHDT and CDR2 YNNKEL (reference sequence). The V and J ends lost 4 bases and 5 bases respectively, with 11 bases between them. CDR3 nucleotide sequence: TGTGCCAGCAGCCCGCCCGGTCGGTATGGCTACACCTTC. The encoded protein is CASSPPGRYGYTF.

This clone was seen more than once but under ten times. The J gene is TRBJ1-2, the V gene TRBV7-2, with 9 bases lining up with TRBD1. This CDR3 is 13 amino acids long. Germline trimming cut 5 bases from V and 5 bases from J; bases unmatched to any gene: 3. CDR1 and CDR2 from the germline V gene are SGHTA and FQGNSA. This CDR3 reads CASSRDRVYGYTF. The CDR3 DNA reads TGTGCCAGCAGCCGGGACAGGGTATATGGCTACACCTTC.

V gene TRBV28 combines with J gene TRBJ1-1, with TRBD1 identical over 7 bases. Trimming cost V 3 bases and J 6 bases; bases outside gene matches: 10. The length of the CDR3 is 15 residues. In germline, CDR1 is MDHEN, CDR2 SYDVKM. For the CDR3, the DNA is TGTGCCAGCAGTTTTCGGGTAGGGGGCATGGCTGAAGCTTTCTTT. Protein: CASSFRVGGMAEAFF.

V gene TRBV15 combines with J gene TRBJ1-5, with D maybe TRBD1 (6 bases). Germline CDR1 LNHNV, CDR2 YYDKDF (reference sequence). The length of the CDR3 is 15 residues. V was trimmed by 9 bases and J by 1 base, leaving 16 bases between them. The CDR3 DNA reads as TGTGCCACGCAAAAGGACAGCTACAGCAATCAGCCCCAGCATTTT. Its protein product is CATQKDSYSNQPQHF.

The rearrangement uses TRBV9 and TRBJ1-3; D gene uncertain. Germline V CDR1 and CDR2: SGDLS, YYNGEE. The V end lost 4 bases, the J end lost 0 bases, and 5 bases lay between the germline ends. The CDR3 runs to 13 residues. The CDR3 reads CASSSNSGNTIYF. CDR3 sequence (DNA): TGTGCCAGCAGCTCCAACTCTGGAAACACCATATATTTT.

The table lists this clone with a few counts. The J gene is TRBJ1-3, the V gene TRBV18; D is unresolved. Trimming removed 1 base from V and 2 bases from J, with 9 bases in between. Germline values: CDR1 KGHSH, CDR2 LQKENI. The CDR3 contains 15 residues. The CDR3, as DNA: TGTGCCAGCTCACCACGCGGCATTACTGGAAACACCATATATTTT. As protein: CASSPRGITGNTIYF.

CDR3 residues: CASSLSRMNTEAFF. The CDR3 coding sequence is TGCGCCAGCAGCCTGAGCCGTATGAACACTGAAGCTTTCTTT. The V and J genes are TRBV5-1 and TRBJ1-1; D gene ambiguous. Per germline, CDR1 SGHRS and CDR2 YFSETQ. V gave up 4 bases and J gave up 0 bases, with 10 bases separating them. The CDR3 has 14 residues.

The J gene is TRBJ2-7, the V gene TRBV5-1; 7 positions agree with TRBD1. The CDR3 is made up of 14 amino acids. V shed 3 bases, J shed 6 bases, and the junction held 9 bases outside the gene matches. Germline V CDR1 and CDR2: SGHRS, YFSETQ. The CDR3 sequence is CASSSQGSPGEQYV. Written as DNA, the CDR3 is TGCGCCAGCAGCTCACAGGGGTCCCCTGGCGAGCAGTACGTC.

The V call is TRBV19, the J call TRBJ1-1; TRBD1 might be the D (6 bases). Trimming removed 1 base from V and 10 bases from J, with 10 bases in between. This CDR3 has 12 residues. CDR1 and CDR2 from the germline V gene are LNHDA and SQIVND (reference sequence). The CDR3 nucleotides read TGTGCCAGTAGTATAGTCGGGGGGCCAGCTTTCTTT. It codes for CASSIVGGPAFF.

With respect to this clone: Other nucleotide sequences from this sample produce the same CDR3. The chain carries TRBV6-5 and TRBJ1-2; 10 positions match TRBD1. V shed 1 base, J shed 5 bases, and the junction held 7 bases outside the gene matches. Germline CDR1 and CDR2: MNHEY and SVGAGI. This CDR3 contains 16 residues. This CDR3 is CASSYLRTGGGYGYTF. The CDR3 DNA is TGTGCCAGCAGTTACTTACGGACAGGGGGAGGGTATGGCTACACCTTC.

This clone was seen only once. CDR3: CASSIGSGVGTDTQYF. The CDR3 DNA is TGTGCCAGTAGTATAGGGTCAGGGGTGGGCACAGATACGCAGTATTTT. This rearrangement joins TRBV19 to TRBJ2-3, with D perhaps matching TRBD1 (6 bases). CDR3 length: 16 residues. V dropped 1 base and J dropped 1 base, with 12 bases sitting between them. Germline CDR1 reads LNHDA; CDR2 reads SQIVND (reference sequence).

The chain carries TRBV19 and TRBJ1-1, with D possibly being TRBD1 (5 bases). CDR3 size: 16 residues. CDR1 is LNHDA, CDR2 SQIVND, per germline (reference sequence). Trimming cost V 3 bases and J 2 bases, with 16 bases left between them. The CDR3 reads CASSIPADRRNTEAFF. Written as DNA, the CDR3 is TGTGCCAGTAGTATCCCGGCAGACAGACGAAACACTGAAGCTTTCTTT.

V is TRBV15 and J is TRBJ1-2; possibly TRBD1 for D (5 bases). V lost 0 bases to trimming and J lost 7 bases, with 15 bases between them. CDR3 length: 15 amino acids. Per the germline V gene, CDR1 is LNHNV and CDR2 is YYDKDF (reference sequence). The DNA of the CDR3 is TGTGCCACCAGCAGAGATCGGCAGGGTGCCGGTGGCTACACCTTC. It translates to CATSRDRQGAGGYTF.

The rearrangement links TRBV4-1 to TRBJ1-1; D call uncertain. This CDR3 comprises 14 residues. Germline V gene lookup returns CDR1 MGHRA and CDR2 YSYEKL. Trimming left V 0 bases short and J 4 bases short, with 9 bases between. The DNA of the CDR3 is TGCGCCAGCAGCCAAGAATCGGAGAGCACTGAAGCTTTCTTT. Amino acid sequence: CASSQESESTEAFF.